This T cell receptor beta chain stems from a study of blood T cell repertoires in COVID-19. The cohort comprised adults aged roughly 18 to 100 years residing in about two dozen US areas. Participant-reported clinical history was the basis for cohort assignment. Authors' processing steps: Amplifying reference gene primers gave estimates of nucleated cell counts. Some clones are missing from TCRdb's copy, which holds only in-frame ones; the method was immunoSEQ multiplex PCR. The V and J calls and clone size were taken over from that table, and D and trimming were inferred from the DNA. In the table there are roughly 330,000 clones, about 89% of which are singletons. Sample: PBMCs or T cells enriched from blood (not recorded which). The receptor was isolated from a woman in her 30s who had recovered from COVID-19.

CDR3 loop: CASIPSYSPRIPDTQYF. CDR3 DNA sequence: TGTGCCAGCATCCCAAGTTATAGCCCGCGTATCCCAGATACGCAGTATTTT. The V and J genes are TRBV3-1 (or the pseudogene TRBV3-2) and TRBJ2-3; unclear D gene. V was shortened by 7 bases and J by 4 bases, with 24 bases between the two germline ends. Germline V gene data show CDR1 as LGHDT and CDR2 as YNNKEL (reference sequence). The CDR3 extends over 17 amino acids.